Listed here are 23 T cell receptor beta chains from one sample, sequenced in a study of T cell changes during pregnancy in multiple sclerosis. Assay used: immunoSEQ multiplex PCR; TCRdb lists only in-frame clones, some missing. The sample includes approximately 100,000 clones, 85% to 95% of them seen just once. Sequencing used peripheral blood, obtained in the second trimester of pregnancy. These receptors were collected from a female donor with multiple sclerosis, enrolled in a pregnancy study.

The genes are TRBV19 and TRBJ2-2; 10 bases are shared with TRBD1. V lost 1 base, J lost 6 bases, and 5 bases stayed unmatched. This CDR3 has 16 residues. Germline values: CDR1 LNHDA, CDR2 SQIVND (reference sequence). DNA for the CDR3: TGTGCCAGTAGTATAGTTGTGGGACAGGGGTCCGGGGAGCTGTTTTTT. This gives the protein CASSIVVGQGSGELFF.

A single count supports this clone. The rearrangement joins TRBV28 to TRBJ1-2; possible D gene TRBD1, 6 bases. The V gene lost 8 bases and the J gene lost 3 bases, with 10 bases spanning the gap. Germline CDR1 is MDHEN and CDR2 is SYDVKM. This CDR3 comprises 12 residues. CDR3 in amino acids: CASGGHYYGYTF. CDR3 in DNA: TGTGCCAGCGGGGGACACTACTATGGCTACACCTTC.

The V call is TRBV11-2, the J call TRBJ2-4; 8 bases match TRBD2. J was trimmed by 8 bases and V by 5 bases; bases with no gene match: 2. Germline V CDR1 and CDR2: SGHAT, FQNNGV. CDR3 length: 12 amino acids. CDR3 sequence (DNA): TGTGCCAGCAGCCCCGGGGGGGACATTCAGTACTTC. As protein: CASSPGGDIQYF.

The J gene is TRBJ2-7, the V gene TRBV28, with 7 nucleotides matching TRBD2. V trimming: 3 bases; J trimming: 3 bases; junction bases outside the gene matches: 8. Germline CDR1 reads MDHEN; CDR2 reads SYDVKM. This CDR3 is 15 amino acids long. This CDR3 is CASSLPAGTNYEQYF. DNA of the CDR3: TGTGCCAGCAGTTTGCCCGCCGGGACTAACTACGAGCAGTACTTC.

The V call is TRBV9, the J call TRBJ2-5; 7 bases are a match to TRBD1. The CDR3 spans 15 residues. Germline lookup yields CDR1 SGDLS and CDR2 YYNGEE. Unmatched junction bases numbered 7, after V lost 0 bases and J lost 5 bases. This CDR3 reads CASSVAGGVGETQYF. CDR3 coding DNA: TGTGCCAGCAGCGTAGCAGGGGGAGTTGGGGAGACCCAGTACTTC.

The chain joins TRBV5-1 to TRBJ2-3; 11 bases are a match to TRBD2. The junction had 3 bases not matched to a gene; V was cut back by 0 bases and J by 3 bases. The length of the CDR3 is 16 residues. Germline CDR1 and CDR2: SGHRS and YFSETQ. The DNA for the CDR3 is TGCGCCAGCAGCTTGGACCTAGCGGGAGGAACAGATACGCAGTATTTT. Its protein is CASSLDLAGGTDTQYF. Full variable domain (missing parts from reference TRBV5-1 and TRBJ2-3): KAGVTQTPRYLIKTRGQQVTLSCSPISGHRSVSWYQQTPGQGLQFLFEYFSETQRNKGNFPGRFSGRQFSNSRSEMNVSTLELGDSALYLCASSLDLAGGTDTQYFGPGTRLTVL.

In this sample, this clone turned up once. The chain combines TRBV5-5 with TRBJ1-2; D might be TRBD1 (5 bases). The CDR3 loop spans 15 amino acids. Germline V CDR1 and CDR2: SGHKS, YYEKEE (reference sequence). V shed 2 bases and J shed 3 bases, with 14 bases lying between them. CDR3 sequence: CASSLVGHDYYGYTF. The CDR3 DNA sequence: TGTGCCAGCAGCTTAGTAGGACATGACTACTATGGCTACACCTTC.

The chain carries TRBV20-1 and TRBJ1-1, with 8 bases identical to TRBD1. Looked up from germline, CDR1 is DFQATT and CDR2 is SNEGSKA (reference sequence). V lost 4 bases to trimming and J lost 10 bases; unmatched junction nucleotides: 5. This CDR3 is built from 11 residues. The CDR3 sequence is CSAKAGGPAFF. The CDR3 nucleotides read TGCAGTGCTAAGGCAGGGGGCCCAGCTTTCTTT.

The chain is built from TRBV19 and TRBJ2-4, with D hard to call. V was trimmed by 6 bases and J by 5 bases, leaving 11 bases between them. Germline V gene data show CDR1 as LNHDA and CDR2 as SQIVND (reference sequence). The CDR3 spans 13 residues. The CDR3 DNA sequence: TGTGCCAGTAGCAGCGTGGCCCAAAACATTCAGTACTTC. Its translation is CASSSVAQNIQYF.

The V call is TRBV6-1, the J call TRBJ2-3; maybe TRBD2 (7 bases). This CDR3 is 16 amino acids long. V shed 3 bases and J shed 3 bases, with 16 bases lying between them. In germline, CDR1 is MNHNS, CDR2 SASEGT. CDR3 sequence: CASSEGQGGGTDTQYF. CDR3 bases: TGTGCCAGCAGTGAGGGCCAAGGGGGGGGTACAGATACGCAGTATTTT.

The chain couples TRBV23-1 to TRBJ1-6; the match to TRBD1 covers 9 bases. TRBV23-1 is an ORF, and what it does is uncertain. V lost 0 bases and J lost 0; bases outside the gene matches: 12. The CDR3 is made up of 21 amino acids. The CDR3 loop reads CASSQSRRQGEISSYNSPLHF. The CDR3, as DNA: TGCGCCAGCAGTCAATCTAGACGACAGGGGGAGATTAGCTCCTATAATTCACCCCTCCACTTT.

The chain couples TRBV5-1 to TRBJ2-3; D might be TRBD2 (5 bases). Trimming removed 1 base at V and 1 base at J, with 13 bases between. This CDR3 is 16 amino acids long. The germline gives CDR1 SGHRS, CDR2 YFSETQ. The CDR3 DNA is TGCGCCAGCAGCTTGACAATGCGGGCCCGCACAGATACGCAGTATTTT. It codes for CASSLTMRARTDTQYF. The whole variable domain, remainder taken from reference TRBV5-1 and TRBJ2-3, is KAGVTQTPRYLIKTRGQQVTLSCSPISGHRSVSWYQQTPGQGLQFLFEYFSETQRNKGNFPGRFSGRQFSNSRSEMNVSTLELGDSALYLCASSLTMRARTDTQYFGPGTRLTVL.

The CDR3, as DNA: TGTGCCAGCAGTGATCGAACAATGGATCAGCCCCAGCATTTT. Protein product: CASSDRTMDQPQHF. The chain combines TRBV2 with TRBJ1-5; no clear D. The CDR3 is 14 residues long. CDR1 is SNHLY, CDR2 FYNNEI, per germline. Trimming pared 3 bases from V and 5 bases from J, leaving 11 bases between.

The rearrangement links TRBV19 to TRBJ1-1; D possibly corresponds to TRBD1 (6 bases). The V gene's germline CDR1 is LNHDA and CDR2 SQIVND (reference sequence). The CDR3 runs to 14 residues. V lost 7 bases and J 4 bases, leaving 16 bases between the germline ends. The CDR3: CASTKGESFTEAFF. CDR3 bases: TGTGCCAGTACGAAGGGGGAAAGCTTCACTGAAGCTTTCTTT.

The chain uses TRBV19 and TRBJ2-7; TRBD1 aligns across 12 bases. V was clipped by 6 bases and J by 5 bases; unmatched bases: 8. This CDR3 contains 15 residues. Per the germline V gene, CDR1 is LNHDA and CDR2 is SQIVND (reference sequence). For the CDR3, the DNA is TGTGCCAGTAGCAATACCGGGACAGGGGGCAACGAGCAGTACTTC. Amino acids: CASSNTGTGGNEQYF. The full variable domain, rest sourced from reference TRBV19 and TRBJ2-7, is DGGITQSPKYLFRKEGQNVTLSCEQNLNHDAMYWYRQDPGQGLRLIYYSQIVNDFQKGDIAEGYSVSREKKESFPLTVTSAQKNPTAFYLCASSNTGTGGNEQYFGPGTRLTVT.

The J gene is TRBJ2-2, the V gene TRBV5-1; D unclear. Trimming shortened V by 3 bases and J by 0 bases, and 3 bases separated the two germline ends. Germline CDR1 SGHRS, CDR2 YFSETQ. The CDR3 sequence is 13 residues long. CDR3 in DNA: TGCGCCAGCAGCTCCGCGAACACCGGGGAGCTGTTTTTT. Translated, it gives CASSSANTGELFF.

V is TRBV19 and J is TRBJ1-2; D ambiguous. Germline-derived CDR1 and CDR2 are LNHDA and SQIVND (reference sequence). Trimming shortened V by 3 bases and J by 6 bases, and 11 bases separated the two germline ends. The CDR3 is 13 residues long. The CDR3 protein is CASSILGGNGYTF. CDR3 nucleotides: TGTGCCAGTAGTATTCTTGGAGGGAATGGCTACACCTTC.

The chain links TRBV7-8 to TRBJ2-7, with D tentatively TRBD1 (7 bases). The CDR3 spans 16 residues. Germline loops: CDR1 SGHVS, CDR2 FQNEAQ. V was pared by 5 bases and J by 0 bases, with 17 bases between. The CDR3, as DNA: TGTGCCAGCAGCCCAGGGGGGCGACTTAGCTCCTACGAGCAGTACTTC. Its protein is CASSPGGRLSSYEQYF.

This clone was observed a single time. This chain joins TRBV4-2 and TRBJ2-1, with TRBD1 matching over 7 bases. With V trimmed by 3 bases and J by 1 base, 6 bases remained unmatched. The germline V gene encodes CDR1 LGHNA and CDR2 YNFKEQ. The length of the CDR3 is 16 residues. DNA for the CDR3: TGTGCCAGCAGCCAGGCCATGGGACAGTCCTACAATGAGCAGTTCTTC. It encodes CASSQAMGQSYNEQFF.

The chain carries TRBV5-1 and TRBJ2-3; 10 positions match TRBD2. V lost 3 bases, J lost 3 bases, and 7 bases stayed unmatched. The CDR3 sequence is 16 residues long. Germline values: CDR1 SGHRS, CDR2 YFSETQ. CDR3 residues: CASSSIAGGLTDTQYF. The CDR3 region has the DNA TGCGCCAGCAGCTCCATAGCGGGGGGTTTAACAGATACGCAGTATTTT.

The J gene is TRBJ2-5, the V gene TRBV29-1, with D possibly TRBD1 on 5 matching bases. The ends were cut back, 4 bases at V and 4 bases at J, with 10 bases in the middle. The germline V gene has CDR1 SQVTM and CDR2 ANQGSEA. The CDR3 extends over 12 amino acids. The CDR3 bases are TGCAGCGTTGTAGGGGCCGGAGAGACCCAGTACTTC. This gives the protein CSVVGAGETQYF.

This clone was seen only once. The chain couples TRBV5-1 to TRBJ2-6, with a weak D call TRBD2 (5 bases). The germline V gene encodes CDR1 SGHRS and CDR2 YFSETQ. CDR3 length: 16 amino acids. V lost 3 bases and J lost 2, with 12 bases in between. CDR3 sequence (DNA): TGCGCCAGCAGCTCATCGAGGGTACCTGGGGCCAACGTCCTGACTTTC. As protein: CASSSSRVPGANVLTF.

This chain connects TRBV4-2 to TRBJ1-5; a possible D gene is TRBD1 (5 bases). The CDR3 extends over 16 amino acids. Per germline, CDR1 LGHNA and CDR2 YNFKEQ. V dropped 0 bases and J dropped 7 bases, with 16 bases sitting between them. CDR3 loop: CASSQDPGQGGQPQHF. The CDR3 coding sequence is TGTGCCAGCAGCCAAGATCCCGGCCAGGGTGGGCAGCCCCAGCATTTT.